The present entry profiles one TCR beta chain with its context. What it binds is not known. The source of the sample is a study of radiotherapy plus CTLA-4 blockade in lung cancer. Profiling relied on immunoSEQ multiplex PCR, and the TCRdb table lists in-frame clones only, not all of them. The sample contains about 50,000 clones, around 73% of which appear only once. Whole-study findings and limits: Strongest reported response predictors: early blood clone changes and post-radiation interferon-beta.

The clonotype comes from a human donor with non-small cell lung cancer who had a complete response to radiotherapy plus ipilimumab. The sample consisted of peripheral blood, taken from a patient treated with radiotherapy plus ipilimumab.

CDR3 sequence (DNA): TGTGCCAGCAGTGCTTCCGGGACAGCCTACAATGAGCAGTTCTTC. Protein product: CASSASGTAYNEQFF. The J gene is TRBJ2-1, the V gene TRBV6-1; 7 bases fit TRBD1. CDR3 size: 15 residues. The junction had 5 bases not matched to a gene; V was cut back by 4 bases and J by 2 bases. Germline V gene lookup returns CDR1 MNHNS and CDR2 SASEGT.